These 18 T cell receptor beta chains were sequenced from one sample in a study of cytomegalovirus exposure and HLA in healthy donors. Use of 60 Vbeta and 13 Jbeta primers characterized the PCR. Measured with immunoSEQ multiplex PCR; TCRdb has only the in-frame clones, and not every one. Among 150,000 or so clones listed, 65% to 85% were seen once. What was sequenced was PBMCs. The receptors shown here come from a man between 18 and 29 years old in good health and CMV-seronegative.

In this sample, this clone turned up once. This chain links TRBV5-1 with TRBJ2-5, with D perhaps TRBD1 (6 bases). The germline CDR1 and CDR2 sequences are SGHRS and YFSETQ. The CDR3 spans 17 residues. V was trimmed by 0 bases and J by 5 bases, leaving 20 bases between them. CDR3 coding DNA: TGCGCCAGCAGCTTGGGGCAGGCCTTCCCGAGGGGGGAGACCCAGTACTTC. Residues: CASSLGQAFPRGETQYF.

The chain links TRBV6-1 to TRBJ2-7; 7 bases align to TRBD1. V dropped 0 bases and J dropped 4; count of bases not matched to a gene: 21. Germline CDR1 MNHNS, CDR2 SASEGT. CDR3 length: 20 residues. Written as DNA, the CDR3 is TGTGCCAGCAGTGAAGCGGGTCCTGAGGGGGCAAAGTACCGCCTATACGAGCAGTACGTC. Protein sequence: CASSEAGPEGAKYRLYEQYV.

This clone was seen just once. The V gene is TRBV18, the J gene TRBJ1-2; D not certain. The CDR3 is 13 residues long. Trimming shortened V by 3 bases and J by 0 bases, and 5 bases separated the two germline ends. CDR1 KGHSH and CDR2 LQKENI come from the germline V gene. For the CDR3, the DNA is TGTGCCAGCTCACCCGACACTAACTATGGCTACACCTTC. Its translation: CASSPDTNYGYTF. Together with reference TRBV18 and TRBJ1-2, the CDR3 gives the full variable domain: NAGVMQNPRHLVRRRGQEARLRCSPMKGHSHVYWYRQLPEEGLKFMVYLQKENIIDESGMPKERFSAEFPKEGPSILRIQQVVRGDSAAYFCASSPDTNYGYTFGSGTRLTVV.

This chain links TRBV11-3 with TRBJ2-3, with TRBD1 as a possible D gene (6 bases). Trimming removed 3 bases from V and 3 bases from J, with 10 bases in between. CDR3 length: 14 residues. CDR1 is SGHNT and CDR2 is YENEEA in the germline V gene. The chain's CDR3 is CASSFHQGTDTQYF. CDR3 coding DNA: TGTGCCAGCAGCTTTCACCAGGGGACAGATACGCAGTATTTT.

The gene calls are TRBV10-1 and TRBJ2-7; D is perhaps TRBD2 (7 bases). The CDR3 is made up of 14 amino acids. Between the trimmed V and J ends, which lost 6 bases and 2 bases, there was a span of 14 bases. CDR1 is WNHNN, CDR2 SYGVQD, per germline (reference sequence). CDR3 nucleotides: TGCGCCAGCAGCTCGGGGGGCGCACCCTACGAGCAGTACGTC. It yields the protein CASSSGGAPYEQYV.

The rearrangement links TRBV6-5 to TRBJ2-1; 10 bases are shared with TRBD2. The CDR3 is 14 amino acids. Germline lookup yields CDR1 MNHEY and CDR2 SVGAGI. V trimming: 8 bases; J trimming: 5 bases; junction bases outside the gene matches: 6. CDR3 sequence: CASLAGVAHNEQFF. The CDR3 DNA reads TGTGCCAGCCTAGCGGGGGTTGCGCACAATGAGCAGTTCTTC.

V is TRBV11-3 and J is TRBJ2-7, with D perhaps matching TRBD2 (6 bases). Germline lookup yields CDR1 SGHNT and CDR2 YENEEA. This CDR3 is 14 amino acids long. V was clipped by 1 base and J by 2 bases, with 9 bases between them. As DNA, the CDR3 is TGTGCCAGCAGCTTAGGAGGGGAGGCCTACGAGCAGTACTTC. It encodes CASSLGGEAYEQYF. The whole variable domain, remainder taken from reference TRBV11-3 and TRBJ2-7, is EAGVVQSPRYKIIEKKQPVAFWCNPISGHNTLYWYLQNLGQGPELLIRYENEEAVDDSQLPKDRFSAERLKGVDSTLKIQPAELGDSAVYLCASSLGGEAYEQYFGPGTRLTVT.

This clone has a single count. The chain employs TRBV27 and TRBJ2-4, with a weak D call TRBD2 (6 bases). The V end lost 4 bases, the J end lost 0 bases, and 10 bases lay between the germline ends. Germline V gene sequence: CDR1 MNHEY, CDR2 SMNVEV (reference sequence). The CDR3 has 15 residues. In DNA form, the CDR3 reads TGTGCCAGCAGTTCCGGAGGGGTAGCCAAAAACATTCAGTACTTC. This gives the protein CASSSGGVAKNIQYF.

The V gene is TRBV19, the J gene TRBJ1-6, with 12 bases aligning to TRBD1. The CDR3 has 13 amino acids. Trimming at V came to 10 bases and at J to 10 bases, leaving 5 bases not matched to a gene. Germline-derived CDR1 and CDR2 are LNHDA and SQIVND (reference sequence). The CDR3 coding sequence is TGTGCCACCGGGGACAGGGGGCGGTCACCCCTCCACTTT. As protein: CATGDRGRSPLHF.

The chain recombines TRBV7-9 with TRBJ1-5; tentatively, D is TRBD1 (6 bases). V was shortened by 4 bases and J by 7 bases, with 8 bases between the two germline ends. The germline V gene has CDR1 SEHNR and CDR2 FQNEAQ (reference sequence). The CDR3 spans 12 residues. The CDR3 sequence is CASSSQGQPQHF. CDR3 bases: TGTGCCAGCAGCTCCCAGGGGCAGCCCCAGCATTTT. The whole variable domain, remainder taken from reference TRBV7-9 and TRBJ1-5, is DTGVSQNPRHKITKRGQNVTFRCDPISEHNRLYWYRQTLGQGPEFLTYFQNEAQLEKSRLLSDRFSAERPKGSFSTLEIQRTEQGDSAMYLCASSSQGQPQHFGDGTRLSIL.

This chain joins TRBV5-1 and TRBJ1-6, with D unresolved. Germline assignment: CDR1 SGHRS and CDR2 YFSETQ. Trimming removed 1 base at V and 0 bases at J, with 11 bases between. The CDR3 sequence is 17 residues long. The CDR3: CASSLIVGSSYNSPLHF. The CDR3 bases are TGCGCCAGCAGCTTGATAGTAGGGAGCTCCTATAATTCACCCCTCCACTTT.

Turning to this clone: A junction boundary mismatches the germline segment, possibly from a read error. This chain uses TRBV4-1 with TRBJ2-6, with a tentative D call TRBD1 (6 bases). This CDR3 has 17 amino acids. Germline V gene sequence: CDR1 MGHRA, CDR2 YSYEKL. The CDR3 here is CASSHTDRLSGANGLTF. CDR3 in DNA: TGCGCCAGCAGCCATACGGACAGACTCTCTGGGGCCAACGGCCTGACTTTC.

In DNA form, the CDR3 reads TGTGCCAGCTCACCAGCAGGGGGGAGTGAAAAACTGTTTTTT. Protein sequence: CASSPAGGSEKLFF. This sequence joins TRBV18 and TRBJ1-4; 7 nucleotides agree with TRBD1. V trimming: 2 bases; J trimming: 7 bases; junction bases outside the gene matches: 4. The CDR3 has 14 residues. Germline CDR1 and CDR2: KGHSH and LQKENI.

This clone has a single count. The chain joins TRBV5-1 to TRBJ2-3, with D possibly matching TRBD2 (5 bases). The CDR3 has 14 amino acids. V was pared by 4 bases and J by 5 bases, with 14 bases between. CDR1 is SGHRS, CDR2 YFSETQ, per germline. The CDR3 loop reads CASSPYLGLDTQYF. DNA of the CDR3: TGCGCCAGCAGCCCGTACTTAGGACTAGATACGCAGTATTTT.

This chain joins TRBV7-2 and TRBJ1-2, with D possibly TRBD1 on 6 matching bases. Per germline, CDR1 SGHTA and CDR2 FQGNSA. This CDR3 region has 14 residues. V was cut by 4 bases and J by 1 base, with 10 bases left in between. In DNA form, the CDR3 reads TGTGCCAGCAGCTCCGACAGGCGTAACTATGGCTACACCTTC. Amino acid sequence: CASSSDRRNYGYTF.

V and J are TRBV27 and TRBJ2-3; tentatively, D is TRBD1 (6 bases). The germline CDR1 and CDR2 sequences are MNHEY and SMNVEV (reference sequence). The length of the CDR3 is 12 residues. V gave up 6 bases and J gave up 5 bases, with 9 bases separating them. In nucleotides, the CDR3 is TGTGCCAGCAGAATCAGGGGAGATACGCAGTATTTT. Its protein product is CASRIRGDTQYF.

This chain uses TRBV5-1 with TRBJ2-5; 9 nucleotides align to TRBD2. Losses at the gene ends were 3 bases for V and 2 bases for J; bases not matched to a gene: 20. CDR1 is SGHRS and CDR2 is YFSETQ in the germline V gene. The CDR3 length is 20 residues. CDR3: CASSSYLGGGLAGIQETQYF. The CDR3, as DNA: TGCGCCAGCAGCTCTTACCTGGGGGGGGGCCTAGCGGGAATTCAAGAGACCCAGTACTTC.

This chain links TRBV5-1 with TRBJ1-6; 9 bases are shared with TRBD1. Per germline, CDR1 SGHRS and CDR2 YFSETQ. The CDR3 is made up of 17 amino acids. Germline trimming cut 0 bases from V and 8 bases from J; bases unmatched to any gene: 9. CDR3 sequence: CASSLDPPGQGYSPLHF. DNA for the CDR3: TGCGCCAGCAGCTTGGACCCCCCCGGACAGGGGTATTCACCCCTCCACTTT.